These 8 T cell receptor beta chains originate from one sample sequenced in a study of blood T cell repertoires in COVID-19. Clones were sequenced by immunoSEQ multiplex PCR, and TCRdb holds only the in-frame ones, with some missing. The table shows roughly 200,000 clones, with around 84% occurring only once. The sample consisted of peripheral blood. Receptors were obtained from a woman of 80 years or more with active or convalescent COVID-19.

The V gene is TRBV6-2 or TRBV6-3, the J gene TRBJ2-7; D gene uncertain. The CDR3 spans 11 residues. V was cut by 6 bases and J by 4 bases, with 7 bases left in between. Germline assignment: CDR1 MNHEY and CDR2 SVGEGT. The DNA for the CDR3 is TGTGCCAGCAGCCCCAAATACGAGCAGTACTTC. It codes for CASSPKYEQYF.

This clone was seen only a few times. V and J are TRBV4-3 and TRBJ2-2; no clear D gene. Germline lookup yields CDR1 LGHNA and CDR2 YSLEER. Trimming left V 1 base short and J 6 bases short, with 9 bases between. The CDR3 runs to 14 residues. The CDR3 DNA follows: TGCGCCAGCAGCCAAGGATCAGGTCCCGGGGAGCTGTTTTTT. This encodes CASSQGSGPGELFF.

This clone has just a few counts. The chain links TRBV5-4 to TRBJ2-7, with 9 bases aligning to TRBD1. The CDR3 contains 15 residues. Trimming cost V 2 bases and J 5 bases; bases outside gene matches: 8. Germline V gives CDR1 SGHNT, CDR2 YYREEE (reference sequence). The CDR3 reads CASSLAGQGIHEQYF. As DNA, the CDR3 is TGTGCCAGCAGCTTAGCGGGACAGGGTATCCACGAGCAGTACTTC.

The gene calls are TRBV7-2 and TRBJ2-4; 10 bases line up with TRBD2. The V and J ends lost 6 bases and 8 bases, in that order; junction bases with no gene match: 7. CDR1 SGHTA and CDR2 FQGNSA come from the germline V gene. The CDR3 spans 14 residues. The DNA of the CDR3 is TGTGCCAGCAGACTTTCTAGCGGGGGAGACATTCAGTACTTC. Translation: CASRLSSGGDIQYF.

This sequence joins TRBV9 and TRBJ2-1, with D uncertain. Germline V gene data show CDR1 as SGDLS and CDR2 as YYNGEE. The CDR3 is 14 amino acids. Trimming cost V 3 bases and J 2 bases, with 9 bases left between them. This CDR3 reads CASSAGFAYNEQFF. CDR3 bases: TGTGCCAGCAGCGCCGGGTTCGCCTACAATGAGCAGTTCTTC.

This clone was counted a single time. CDR3 region: CASSFGQGGTDTQYF. DNA for the CDR3: TGTGCCAGCTCATTCGGACAGGGGGGAACAGATACGCAGTATTTT. The chain has TRBV18 and TRBJ2-3, with 10 positions matching TRBD1. This CDR3 is built from 15 residues. V lost 5 bases to trimming and J lost 3 bases; unmatched junction nucleotides: 5. CDR1 is KGHSH, CDR2 LQKENI, per germline.

This clone has just one count. The rearrangement uses TRBV18 and TRBJ2-3, with a weak D call TRBD1 (6 bases). From germline, CDR1 is KGHSH and CDR2 LQKENI. Trimming left V 6 bases short and J 5 bases short, with 24 bases between. The CDR3 runs 17 residues. The CDR3 is CASSHSSGASSLDTQYF. The CDR3 DNA sequence: TGTGCCAGCTCGCACTCTTCAGGGGCGTCCTCACTAGATACGCAGTATTTT.

V usage is TRBV7-2 and J usage is TRBJ2-7; TRBD2 matches at 11 bases. J was trimmed by 6 bases and V by 1 base; bases with no gene match: 8. This CDR3 comprises 16 residues. In germline, CDR1 is SGHTA, CDR2 FQGNSA. This CDR3 is CASSLVGLAGGGEQYF. The CDR3 DNA is TGTGCCAGCAGCTTAGTCGGGCTAGCGGGAGGAGGCGAGCAGTACTTC. Variable domain in full (rest from reference TRBV7-2 and TRBJ2-7): GAGVSQSPSNKVTEKGKDVELRCDPISGHTALYWYRQSLGQGLEFLIYFQGNSAPDKSGLPSDRFSAERTGGSVSTLTIQRTQQEDSAVYLCASSLVGLAGGGEQYFGPGTRLTVT.